The present T cell receptor beta chain was sequenced within a study of blood T cell repertoires in COVID-19. Whole-study context: Sample material is recorded as cDNA or gDNA derived from T cells, B-cell-depleted T cells, or PBMCs.

Libraries were prepared by immunoSEQ multiplex PCR; TCRdb keeps only in-frame clonotypes and omits some of them. The sample holds tens of thousands of clones; roughly 90% are singletons and the top ten take around 20%. The V end was cut by 5 bases, the J end by 7 bases, with 23 bases between. This CDR3 comprises 17 residues. Looked up from germline, CDR1 is SEHNR and CDR2 is FQNEAQ (reference sequence). The specimen was peripheral blood. This TCR was recovered from a woman at least 80 years old with acute or convalescent COVID-19. The V call is TRBV7-9, the J call TRBJ1-4; a weak D match, TRBD1 (6 bases). The DNA of the CDR3 is TGTGCCAGCAGCCCCAACCTCGGGGGGCGTAAAGTTGAAAAACTGTTTTTT. Translating it yields CASSPNLGGRKVEKLFF. Full variable domain (rest looked up from reference TRBV7-9 and TRBJ1-4): DTGVSQNPRHKITKRGQNVTFRCDPISEHNRLYWYRQTLGQGPEFLTYFQNEAQLEKSRLLSDRFSAERPKGSFSTLEIQRTEQGDSAMYLCASSPNLGGRKVEKLFFGSGTQLSVL.